The 13 T cell receptor beta chains listed next were all sequenced from one sample in a study of cytomegalovirus exposure and HLA in healthy donors. The PCR used 60 Vbeta and 13 Jbeta primers. Some clones are missing from TCRdb's copy, which holds only in-frame ones; the method was immunoSEQ multiplex PCR. In the table there are around 150,000 clones, around 90% of which are singletons. Sequencing was carried out using PBMCs. Source of these receptors: a middle-aged woman in good health and CMV-seronegative.

The chain carries TRBV7-9 and TRBJ1-1; no clear D gene. Germline CDR1 SEHNR, CDR2 FQNEAQ (reference sequence). CDR3 size: 14 residues. V gave up 1 base and J gave up 0 bases, with 6 bases separating them. The CDR3 DNA is TGTGCCAGCAGCTTAGTTACAGTGAACACTGAAGCTTTCTTT. It yields the protein CASSLVTVNTEAFF.

The chain is built from TRBV9 and TRBJ1-1; a possible D gene is TRBD1 (6 bases). Trimming removed 3 bases from V and 1 base from J, with 16 bases in between. The CDR3 consists of 16 residues. Germline CDR1 SGDLS, CDR2 YYNGEE. CDR3: CASSAPQGPANTEAFF. The DNA of the CDR3 is TGTGCCAGCAGCGCACCACAGGGTCCGGCGAACACTGAAGCTTTCTTT.

The genes are TRBV27 and TRBJ1-1; weak D call: TRBD1 (5 bases). Trimming cost V 3 bases and J 3 bases, with 8 bases left between them. The V gene's germline CDR1 is MNHEY and CDR2 SMNVEV (reference sequence). The CDR3 spans 13 residues. The CDR3 protein is CASSLGPDTEAFF. CDR3 sequence (DNA): TGTGCCAGCAGTTTGGGGCCAGACACTGAAGCTTTCTTT.

This clone was counted a single time. The chain has TRBV6-5 and TRBJ1-2; D perhaps matches TRBD1 (5 bases). The CDR3 spans 14 residues. V lost 5 bases, J lost 7 bases, and 17 bases lay in between. Germline values: CDR1 MNHEY, CDR2 SVGAGI. This CDR3 is CASSEVGSGGGYTF. The CDR3, as DNA: TGTGCCAGCAGTGAAGTAGGGTCGGGGGGTGGCTACACCTTC.

The rearrangement joins TRBV7-6 to TRBJ1-3; D may be TRBD1 (5 bases). The length of the CDR3 is 17 residues. Trimming left V 1 base short and J 0 bases short, with 13 bases between. Germline V CDR1 and CDR2: SGHVS, FNYEAQ. The chain's CDR3 is CASSLGIQDLSGNTIYF. The CDR3 DNA sequence: TGTGCCAGCAGCTTAGGAATACAGGACCTCTCTGGAAACACCATATATTTT. Full variable domain (rest looked up from reference TRBV7-6 and TRBJ1-3): GAGVSQSPRYKVTKRGQDVALRCDPISGHVSLYWYRQALGQGPEFLTYFNYEAQQDKSGLPNDRFSAERPEGSISTLTIQRTEQRDSAMYRCASSLGIQDLSGNTIYFGEGSWLTVV.

As concerns this clone: The junction differs from germline at one of its ends, possibly a read error. The chain is built from TRBV7-9 and TRBJ2-7; no clear D gene. Germline CDR1 is SEHNR and CDR2 is FQNEAQ (reference sequence). There are 11 residues in the CDR3. The CDR3 sequence: CSSSTGDEQYF. The CDR3, as DNA: TGTTCCAGCAGCACGGGTGACGAGCAGTACTTC. The whole variable domain, filled in from reference TRBV7-9 and TRBJ2-7, reads DTGVSQNPRHKITKRGQNVTFRCDPISEHNRLYWYRQTLGQGPEFLTYFQNEAQLEKSRLLSDRFSAERPKGSFSTLEIQRTEQGDSAMYLCSSSTGDEQYFGPGTRLTVT.

This chain connects TRBV6-4 to TRBJ2-7; weak D call: TRBD1 (5 bases). The CDR3 consists of 15 residues. Trimming removed 8 bases at V and 2 bases at J, with 19 bases between. Germline CDR1 MRHNA, CDR2 SNTAGT. The CDR3 region has the DNA TGTGCCAGCTGGGCGTACAGGAACGGCCCCTACGAGCAGTACTTC. As protein: CASWAYRNGPYEQYF.

The chain carries TRBV7-8 and TRBJ1-2; 8 nucleotides line up with TRBD1. Trimming removed 2 bases from V and 1 base from J; junction bases left unmatched: 6. This CDR3 contains 16 residues. CDR1 is SGHVS, CDR2 FQNEAQ, per germline. DNA of the CDR3: TGTGCCAGCAGCTTACAGGGGGCCCGTCTTAACTATGGCTACACCTTC. Amino acids: CASSLQGARLNYGYTF.

V gene TRBV2 combines with J gene TRBJ2-2, with a tentative D call TRBD1 (6 bases). CDR1 and CDR2 from the germline V gene are SNHLY and FYNNEI. V was pared by 6 bases and J by 3 bases, with 14 bases between. The CDR3 consists of 15 residues. CDR3 in amino acids: CASRDRDKHTGELFF. CDR3 DNA: TGTGCCAGCAGAGACCGGGACAAGCACACCGGGGAGCTGTTTTTT.

The rearrangement links TRBV6-1 to TRBJ2-7; 8 bases are shared with TRBD1. Per the germline V gene, CDR1 is MNHNS and CDR2 is SASEGT. This CDR3 spans 17 amino acids. V gave up 1 base and J gave up 6 bases; unmatched junction bases: 14. CDR3 region: CASSEGRAGQGASEQYF. In nucleotides, the CDR3 is TGTGCCAGCAGTGAAGGGCGGGCGGGGCAGGGGGCCTCCGAGCAGTACTTC.

CDR3 in amino acids: CASSSKRLAGTQTQYF. CDR3 nucleotide sequence: TGTGCCAGCAGCTCCAAAAGACTCGCGGGAACTCAGACCCAGTACTTC. The chain combines TRBV5-8 with TRBJ2-5, with D perhaps matching TRBD2 (6 bases). The CDR3 loop spans 16 amino acids. The germline V and J ends were trimmed by 3 bases and 6 bases, with 21 bases remaining between them. Germline V gene lookup returns CDR1 SGHTS and CDR2 YDEGEE. The complete variable domain, with remaining parts taken from reference TRBV5-8 and TRBJ2-5, reads EAGVTQSPTHLIKTRGQQATLRCSPISGHTSVYWYQQALGLGLQFLLWYDEGEERNRGNFPPRFSGRQFPNYSSELNVNALELEDSALYLCASSSKRLAGTQTQYFGPGTRLLVL.

V and J are TRBV28 and TRBJ2-5, with TRBD2 as a possible D gene (7 bases). The germline V gene encodes CDR1 MDHEN and CDR2 SYDVKM. V gave up 5 bases and J gave up 3 bases, with 22 bases separating them. The CDR3 is 17 amino acids. The CDR3 loop is CASSRGWGGRPKETQYF. CDR3 DNA: TGTGCCAGCAGTAGGGGGTGGGGGGGACGGCCTAAAGAGACCCAGTACTTC. Using reference TRBV28 and TRBJ2-5 for the parts outside the CDR3, the full variable domain is DVKVTQSSRYLVKRTGEKVFLECVQDMDHENMFWYRQDPGLGLRLIYFSYDVKMKEKGDIPEGYSVSREKKERFSLILESASTNQTSMYLCASSRGWGGRPKETQYFGPGTRLLVL.

This clone was seen only a few times. The chain carries TRBV5-4 and TRBJ2-5, with 10 positions matching TRBD2. From germline, CDR1 is SGHNT and CDR2 YYREEE (reference sequence). The J segment lost 4 bases and the V segment lost 4 bases, leaving 22 bases of the junction unmatched. CDR3 length equals 20 residues. The CDR3 DNA reads TGTGCCAGCAGCCCTAGGCCCAGGGTGGCTAGCGGGAGTATAGGAGAGACCCAGTACTTC. It codes for CASSPRPRVASGSIGETQYF.